The 32 T cell receptor beta chains given below trace back to one sample, sequenced in a study of blood T cell repertoires in COVID-19. Using immunoSEQ multiplex PCR, the repertoire was profiled, and TCRdb retains in-frame clones only, with some absent. The sample includes about 380,000 clones, around 87% seen only once; the top ten take 1% to 1.5%. Sequences were obtained from PBMCs or T cells enriched from blood (not recorded which). Receptors originate from a man aged 30 to 45 who had recovered from COVID-19.

This clone occurred a few times. The final CDR3 position lacks the conserved phenylalanine or tryptophan, pointing to a likely read error. The DNA is left out, because the CDR3 cannot be placed on it with certainty; the CDR3 is given as TCRdb lists it. This sequence joins TRBV21-1 and TRBJ1-2; the table assigns TRBD1, which was not confirmed against the DNA. TRBV21-1 represents a pseudogene. The CDR3 comprises 12 residues, both ends counted. CDR3 sequence reads: CASSKNTPGWMG.

The V and J genes are TRBV28 and TRBJ1-1; D possibly corresponds to TRBD1 (5 bases). Germline V CDR1 and CDR2: MDHEN, SYDVKM. V lost 5 bases to trimming and J lost 4 bases, with 8 bases between them. This CDR3 has 12 residues. The CDR3 nucleotides read TGTGCCAGCAGTCAAAGGGGCACTGAAGCTTTCTTT. Its protein is CASSQRGTEAFF.

The genes are TRBV19 and TRBJ2-3, with 11 bases matching TRBD2. With V trimmed by 2 bases and J by 6 bases, 4 bases remained unmatched. The V gene's germline CDR1 is LNHDA and CDR2 SQIVND (reference sequence). CDR3 length: 15 amino acids. The CDR3 spells CASSILAGGGDTQYF. CDR3 DNA sequence: TGTGCCAGTAGTATACTAGCGGGGGGTGGTGATACGCAGTATTTT.

This clone was seen just once. The genes are TRBV6-1 and TRBJ1-6, with a tentative D call TRBD1 (6 bases). The CDR3 is made up of 15 amino acids. Germline-derived CDR1 and CDR2 are MNHNS and SASEGT. V gave up 3 bases and J gave up 7 bases, with 13 bases separating them. CDR3: CASSETPQGNSPLHF. The CDR3 DNA sequence: TGTGCCAGCAGTGAGACTCCTCAGGGGAATTCACCCCTCCACTTT.

This clone turned up a few times. This chain joins TRBV19 and TRBJ2-5; TRBD1 might be the D (6 bases). The germline V gene encodes CDR1 LNHDA and CDR2 SQIVND (reference sequence). This CDR3 contains 13 residues. V dropped 6 bases and J dropped 1 base, with 9 bases sitting between them. The CDR3 DNA is TGTGCCAGTAGCCCACAGGGCCAAGAGACCCAGTACTTC. This sequence encodes CASSPQGQETQYF. Drawing the rest from reference TRBV19 and TRBJ2-5, the complete variable domain is DGGITQSPKYLFRKEGQNVTLSCEQNLNHDAMYWYRQDPGQGLRLIYYSQIVNDFQKGDIAEGYSVSREKKESFPLTVTSAQKNPTAFYLCASSPQGQETQYFGPGTRLLVL.

This chain connects TRBV7-9 to TRBJ1-1; no clear D. V lost 5 bases and J lost 2, with 9 bases in between. Germline CDR1 reads SEHNR; CDR2 reads FQNEAQ (reference sequence). The CDR3 has 13 residues. Here the CDR3 DNA reads TGTGCCAGCAGCGGAGAGGGAAACACTGAAGCTTTCTTT. Its translation: CASSGEGNTEAFF.

The gene calls are TRBV6-1 and TRBJ1-6; D is uncertain. This CDR3 comprises 15 residues. V lost 5 bases and J lost 10, with 18 bases in between. Germline CDR1 MNHNS, CDR2 SASEGT. CDR3 protein: CASSRPDGQRSPLHF. DNA of the CDR3: TGTGCCAGCAGTCGCCCCGACGGTCAGAGGTCACCCCTCCACTTT.

The chain links TRBV10-2 to TRBJ2-1; 15 bases are shared with TRBD2. Germline lookup yields CDR1 WSHSY and CDR2 SAAADI. Unmatched junction bases numbered 6, after V lost 8 bases and J lost 7 bases. The CDR3 contains 15 residues. CDR3 in DNA: TGCGCCAGCTGTGGACTAGCGGGGGGGACGAATGAGCAGTTCTTC. It encodes CASCGLAGGTNEQFF.

The chain combines TRBV7-9 with TRBJ2-1; D may be TRBD1 (6 bases). Looked up from germline, CDR1 is SEHNR and CDR2 is FQNEAQ (reference sequence). V lost 6 bases and J 7 bases, leaving 7 bases between the germline ends. This CDR3 is built from 11 residues. The CDR3 region is CASRRGNEQFF. The CDR3 coding sequence is TGTGCCAGCAGAAGGGGGAATGAGCAGTTCTTC.

V and J are TRBV5-1 and TRBJ1-6; no clear D. The germline V gene has CDR1 SGHRS and CDR2 YFSETQ. V dropped 0 bases and J dropped 5 bases, with 9 bases sitting between them. The CDR3 is made up of 15 amino acids. The CDR3: CASSLDSVNNSPLHF. In nucleotides, the CDR3 is TGCGCCAGCAGCTTGGATTCAGTTAATAATTCACCCCTCCACTTT.

Regarding this clone: One junction end disagrees with the germline gene, perhaps due to a read error. The chain has TRBV6-7 and TRBJ2-1, with D hard to call. TRBV6-7 has ORF status, its function being uncertain. The CDR3 loop spans 15 amino acids. The CDR3 sequence is CASSRKHTVRSEPFF. CDR3 DNA: TGTGCCAGCAGCCGAAAACACACGGTTAGAAGCGAGCCGTTCTTC.

The rearrangement uses TRBV10-3 and TRBJ1-2; TRBD1 matches 8 bases. Germline-derived CDR1 and CDR2 are ENHRY and SYGVKD. This CDR3 is 14 amino acids long. The V segment lost 2 bases and the J segment 5 bases; nucleotides outside the gene matches: 4. Written as DNA, the CDR3 is TGTGCCATCAGTGAGGACGGACAGGGATATGGCTACACCTTC. Translated: CAISEDGQGYGYTF.

J is TRBJ2-7 and V is TRBV6-5; 7 bases agree with TRBD2. The CDR3 is 12 amino acids. The ends lost 6 bases at V and 6 bases at J; junction bases unmatched: 5. Per the germline V gene, CDR1 is MNHEY and CDR2 is SVGAGI. The CDR3 DNA reads as TGTGCCAGCAGGGGGGGGTTCGGCGAGCAGTACTTC. This gives the protein CASRGGFGEQYF.

A few counts support this clone. DNA for the CDR3: TGTGCCATCAGTGAGTGGGGCGGCTCTGCTGAAAAACTGTTTTTT. Its translation: CAISEWGGSAEKLFF. The chain combines TRBV10-3 with TRBJ1-4, with D maybe TRBD1 (5 bases). Looked up from germline, CDR1 is ENHRY and CDR2 is SYGVKD. This CDR3 contains 15 residues. The ends were cut back, 1 base at V and 7 bases at J, with 13 bases in the middle.

The chain couples TRBV15 to TRBJ1-1; the D is unclear. CDR3 length: 15 residues. The germline gives CDR1 LNHNV, CDR2 YYDKDF (reference sequence). The germline V and J ends were trimmed by 0 bases and 3 bases, with 11 bases remaining between them. DNA for the CDR3: TGTGCCACCAGCAGAGACAGGATTGGGTACACTGAAGCTTTCTTT. It codes for CATSRDRIGYTEAFF.

The chain is built from TRBV3-1 (or the pseudogene TRBV3-2) and TRBJ1-5; 7 bases agree with TRBD1. The germline V gene encodes CDR1 LGHDT and CDR2 YNNKEL (reference sequence). V was clipped by 5 bases and J by 3 bases; unmatched bases: 10. The CDR3 covers 16 residues. CDR3 in DNA: TGTGCCAGCAGCTCTGGGACAGCGGTAAACAATCAGCCCCAGCATTTT. This codes for CASSSGTAVNNQPQHF.

This chain joins TRBV7-2 and TRBJ2-2; tentatively, D is TRBD2 (6 bases). The CDR3 is 17 amino acids. The germline V gene has CDR1 SGHTA and CDR2 FQGNSA. V lost 6 bases to trimming and J lost 6 bases, with 23 bases between them. Here the CDR3 reads CASSRSGGSGVSGELFF. DNA of the CDR3: TGTGCCAGCAGTCGATCCGGTGGGTCGGGGGTTTCCGGGGAGCTGTTTTTT.

The chain couples TRBV6-2 or TRBV6-3 to TRBJ1-1, with a possible D match to TRBD1 (5 bases). Germline V CDR1 and CDR2: MNHEY, SVGEGT. CDR3 length: 17 residues. The V end lost 0 bases, the J end lost 0 bases, and 14 bases lay between the germline ends. CDR3 loop: CASSYSSVQGMNTEAFF. CDR3 nucleotide sequence: TGTGCCAGCAGTTACTCCTCTGTCCAGGGTATGAACACTGAAGCTTTCTTT.

The rearrangement uses TRBV10-2 and TRBJ2-1, with D maybe TRBD1 (6 bases). Trimming took 7 bases from V and 9 from J, leaving 25 bases between them. The CDR3 totals 16 residues. Germline loops: CDR1 WSHSY, CDR2 SAAADI. The CDR3 nucleotides are TGCGCCAGCACCTCAAGGGGGAGATTTCAGCTAGGTGAGCAGTTCTTC. This sequence encodes CASTSRGRFQLGEQFF.

The CDR3 nucleotides read TGTGCCAGCAGTCCAATAGCCCCCTACGAGCAGTACTTC. Protein: CASSPIAPYEQYF. The chain links TRBV2 to TRBJ2-7; no reliable D call. Germline-derived CDR1 and CDR2 are SNHLY and FYNNEI. The V end lost 5 bases, the J end lost 2 bases, and 10 bases lay between the germline ends. The CDR3 consists of 13 residues.

The J gene is TRBJ1-6, the V gene TRBV6-5; D gene uncertain. V was pared by 2 bases and J by 14 bases, with 7 bases between. In germline, CDR1 is MNHEY, CDR2 SVGAGI. CDR3 length: 11 amino acids. The CDR3: CASSYGGALHF. For the CDR3, the DNA is TGTGCCAGCAGTTACGGCGGGGCCCTCCACTTT.

Only one count was recorded for this clone. It is unclear where the CDR3 begins or ends on the DNA, so no DNA is shown, and the CDR3 is as TCRdb lists it. The gene calls are TRBV5-6 and TRBJ1-1; the table's TRBD1 call for D was not verified on the DNA. The CDR3 is 16 amino acids long, termini counted. The germline V gene has CDR1 SGHDT and CDR2 YYEEEE. The CDR3 reads CASLWRGTGRNTEAFF.

The V call is TRBV12-3 or TRBV12-4, the J call TRBJ1-2; D not resolved. V lost 0 bases and J 4 bases, leaving 3 bases between the germline ends. This CDR3 is built from 12 residues. The CDR3 reads CASSLASYGYTF. The CDR3 DNA is TGTGCCAGCAGTTTAGCCAGCTATGGCTACACCTTC.

The genes are TRBV5-4 and TRBJ1-1, with D tentatively TRBD1 (6 bases). With 5 bases removed from V and 0 bases from J, the gap between germline ends came to 20 bases. The CDR3 runs to 17 residues. The V gene's germline CDR1 is SGHNT and CDR2 YYREEE (reference sequence). The CDR3 here is CASSPGPPGGMNTEAFF. CDR3 nucleotide sequence: TGTGCCAGCAGTCCTGGCCCGCCTGGGGGCATGAACACTGAAGCTTTCTTT.

The chain has TRBV7-8 and TRBJ1-1; TRBD1 agrees at 7 bases. This CDR3 is built from 19 residues. Germline V gene data show CDR1 as SGHVS and CDR2 as FQNEAQ. With 2 bases clipped from V and 0 bases from J, the junction kept 15 bases outside the gene matches. CDR3 amino acids: CASSLKFGDSSLMNTEAFF. The CDR3 DNA sequence: TGTGCCAGCAGCTTAAAATTTGGGGACAGCTCTCTAATGAACACTGAAGCTTTCTTT. The full variable domain, in which reference TRBV7-8 and TRBJ1-1 provide the parts outside the CDR3, is GAGVSQSPRYKVAKRGQDVALRCDPISGHVSLFWYQQALGQGPEFLTYFQNEAQLDKSGLPSDRFFAERPEGSVSTLKIQRTQQEDSAVYLCASSLKFGDSSLMNTEAFFGQGTRLTVV.

The V call is TRBV6-5, the J call TRBJ2-7, with 8 bases that match TRBD1. V dropped 0 bases and J dropped 6; count of bases not matched to a gene: 4. Looked up from germline, CDR1 is MNHEY and CDR2 is SVGAGI. This CDR3 comprises 14 residues. CDR3 in DNA: TGTGCCAGCAGTTACTCGACAGGGGCGGCCGAGCAGTACTTC. This codes for CASSYSTGAAEQYF.

This chain uses TRBV6-5 with TRBJ1-6; a weak D match, TRBD1 (6 bases). CDR1 and CDR2 from the germline V gene are MNHEY and SVGAGI. V was clipped by 8 bases and J by 7 bases, with 12 bases between them. The CDR3 is 13 amino acids. The CDR3 region is CASGRGGNSPLHF. CDR3 nucleotides: TGTGCCAGCGGACGGGGGGGCAATTCACCCCTCCACTTT.

V is TRBV6-5 and J is TRBJ1-5; 8 nucleotides match TRBD1. CDR3 length equals 14 residues. The germline CDR1 and CDR2 sequences are MNHEY and SVGAGI. V shed 4 bases, J shed 7 bases, and the junction held 6 bases outside the gene matches. The CDR3: CASSLDRVGQPQHF. DNA for the CDR3: TGTGCCAGCAGTTTGGACAGGGTCGGACAGCCCCAGCATTTT.

This clone was counted once. The CDR3 loop is CASSAPGGVTDTQYF. CDR3 sequence (DNA): TGTGCCAGCAGCGCCCCCGGAGGGGTCACAGATACGCAGTATTTT. The J gene is TRBJ2-3, the V gene TRBV28; D is possibly TRBD2 (6 bases). This CDR3 has 15 residues. Germline V gene lookup returns CDR1 MDHEN and CDR2 SYDVKM. Trimming pared 6 bases from V and 2 bases from J, leaving 15 bases between.

The rearrangement links TRBV18 to TRBJ2-3; TRBD2 is a possible D gene (6 bases). The CDR3 is 17 amino acids. With 2 bases removed from V and 0 bases from J, the gap between germline ends came to 15 bases. Germline assignment: CDR1 KGHSH and CDR2 LQKENI. CDR3 sequence reads: CASSPVTSSISTDTQYF. DNA of the CDR3: TGTGCCAGCTCACCAGTGACTAGTTCTATTAGCACAGATACGCAGTATTTT.

The chain recombines TRBV30 with TRBJ1-2; no reliable D call. Germline CDR1 is GTSNPN and CDR2 is SVGIG (reference sequence). This CDR3 is 13 amino acids long. V was shortened by 4 bases and J by 2 bases, with 11 bases between the two germline ends. The DNA for the CDR3 is TGTGCCTGGACCGTCGGAGCCAACTATGGCTACACCTTC. This encodes CAWTVGANYGYTF.

CDR3 loop: CASSYGGATEAFF. The CDR3 DNA is TGTGCCAGCAGTTACGGGGGGGCCACTGAAGCTTTCTTT. The chain employs TRBV6-5 and TRBJ1-1, with D possibly matching TRBD1 (6 bases). The CDR3 runs 13 residues. V lost 2 bases and J 4 bases, leaving 8 bases between the germline ends. The germline gives CDR1 MNHEY, CDR2 SVGAGI.